A single sample is the source of the 9 T cell receptor beta chains below, sequenced in a study of blood T cell repertoires in COVID-19. Repertoires were generated with immunoSEQ multiplex PCR, while TCRdb's copy carries only in-frame clones and drops some. Of about 150,000 clones listed, around 87% were seen once; the top ten hold 6% to 7%. What was sequenced was peripheral blood. These receptors all stem from a man older than 75 with acute or convalescent COVID-19.

This clone occurred once. The chain couples TRBV9 to TRBJ1-2; TRBD1 matches 9 bases. The V gene's germline CDR1 is SGDLS and CDR2 YYNGEE. V dropped 6 bases and J dropped 2; count of bases not matched to a gene: 14. This CDR3 is 17 amino acids long. CDR3 amino acids: CASTGPPSGTGNYGYTF. In nucleotides, the CDR3 is TGTGCCAGCACTGGTCCACCGTCCGGGACAGGGAACTATGGCTACACCTTC.

This clone was observed a single time. This chain connects TRBV10-2 to TRBJ1-5; 9 nucleotides agree with TRBD1. Trimming cost V 0 bases and J 7 bases; bases outside gene matches: 10. Germline V gene data show CDR1 as WSHSY and CDR2 as SAAADI. This CDR3 region has 17 residues. CDR3 DNA: TGCGCCAGCAGTGAGTCGTATACTACAGGGGGCGCACAGCCCCAGCATTTT. Encoded protein: CASSESYTTGGAQPQHF.

This chain links TRBV27 with TRBJ1-4; 9 nucleotides match TRBD1. This CDR3 has 14 residues. CDR1 and CDR2 (germline): MNHEY, SMNVEV (reference sequence). J lost 10 bases, V lost 6 bases, and 9 bases had no gene match. In DNA, the CDR3 is TGTGCCAGCAGCTCCGGGACAGGGTTTGTAAAACTGTTTTTT. It is translated as CASSSGTGFVKLFF. Variable domain in full (rest from reference TRBV27 and TRBJ1-4): EAQVTQNPRYLITVTGKKLTVTCSQNMNHEYMSWYRQDPGLGLRQIYYSMNVEVTDKGDVPEGYKVSRKEKRNFPLILESPSPNQTSLYFCASSSGTGFVKLFFGSGTQLSVL.

The rearrangement links TRBV30 to TRBJ1-6, with D possibly matching TRBD1 (6 bases). The CDR3 consists of 13 residues. Per germline, CDR1 GTSNPN and CDR2 SVGIG (reference sequence). The germline V and J ends were trimmed by 1 base and 9 bases, with 10 bases remaining between them. The chain's CDR3 is CAWSGQDSSPLHF. As DNA, the CDR3 is TGTGCCTGGAGTGGACAGGATTCTTCACCCCTCCACTTT.

This clone was seen a handful of times. The genes are TRBV2 and TRBJ1-4; D remains ambiguous. Deletions cut 6 bases from V and 0 bases from J, with 8 bases between. The CDR3 extends over 14 amino acids. The germline V gene encodes CDR1 SNHLY and CDR2 FYNNEI. The CDR3 region has the DNA TGTGCCAGCAGCGCCGGGACAACTAATGAAAAACTGTTTTTT. Its protein product is CASSAGTTNEKLFF.

The chain couples TRBV3-1 (or the pseudogene TRBV3-2) to TRBJ1-3, with 7 bases identical to TRBD1. The germline V gene encodes CDR1 LGHDT and CDR2 YNNKEL (reference sequence). The CDR3 is 15 amino acids. V was clipped by 4 bases and J by 2 bases; unmatched bases: 5. CDR3 DNA: TGTGCCAGCAGCCCAGCAGGGGGAACTGGAAACACCATATATTTT. Its translation is CASSPAGGTGNTIYF.

The J gene is TRBJ1-2, the V gene TRBV28, with TRBD1 identical over 9 bases. The CDR3 has 19 amino acids. Germline lookup yields CDR1 MDHEN and CDR2 SYDVKM. J was trimmed by 5 bases and V by 3 bases; bases with no gene match: 19. CDR3 amino acids: CASSLFSGTGRGEKYGYTF. CDR3 nucleotide sequence: TGTGCCAGCAGTTTGTTTTCCGGGACAGGGAGGGGTGAGAAGTATGGCTACACCTTC.

This chain connects TRBV2 to TRBJ1-5; the D gene is possibly TRBD1 (6 bases). V lost 9 bases and J 5 bases, leaving 11 bases between the germline ends. The CDR3 loop spans 12 amino acids. Germline lookup yields CDR1 SNHLY and CDR2 FYNNEI. Here the CDR3 reads CASRQDYQPQHF. In DNA, the CDR3 is TGTGCCAGTCGACAGGACTATCAGCCCCAGCATTTT.

The V call is TRBV5-6, the J call TRBJ1-1, with D hard to call. Germline V gives CDR1 SGHDT, CDR2 YYEEEE. Trimming stripped 0 bases from V and 1 base from J, with 7 bases between. This CDR3 spans 14 amino acids. CDR3 protein: CASSLDRWNTEAFF. The CDR3 coding sequence is TGTGCCAGCAGCTTGGACAGATGGAACACTGAAGCTTTCTTT.